This TCR beta chain was sequenced in a study of early T cells in non-severe SARS-CoV-2 infection (dated by TCRdb to about 2021). Background on the whole study: Bulk RNA from unsorted whole blood was used for TCR sequencing, so alpha and beta chains could not be paired.

In the case of this clonotype: What antigen it recognizes has not been identified. Per-nucleotide qualities are absent, and no much larger clonotype sits a single base away.

The library was obtained by 5' RACE. The sequencing machine was a NextSeq 500. In the TCR library protocol, unique molecular identifiers were attached to individual cDNA molecules to correct for PCR bias and sequencing error. Sequencing covered both TCR alpha and beta chains, and within each sample the abundances of alpha and beta sequences were tightly co-correlated. The original pipeline was this. V gene, J gene and CDR3 annotation of TCR sequences was performed with Decombinator V4. TCRs were defined as expanded if a significant change between any two time points was detected under a Poisson model with p below 0.0001. TCR abundances were normalised to the total number of TCRs sequenced per sample and expressed as counts per million. TRAV1-2 paired with TRAJ12, TRAJ20 or TRAJ33 defined MAIT TCRs, while TRAV10 paired with TRAJ18 defined iNKT TCRs. VDJdb, accessed on 1 November 2021, was searched for TCRs annotated for CMV, EBV and SARS-CoV-2, and TCRs annotated for more than one antigen were excluded. TCRdb cleaned the public reads at Q25 with fastp, built clones with MiXCR and kept in-frame beta chains. Rows are combined by CDR3 protein, so each entry shows the most common genes and DNA. None of the V and J calls come from the authors' own analysis; TCRdb made them. The sample table contains tens of thousands of distinct CDR3 sequences; only one count was recorded for around 15% of them. The ten most abundant clones make up about 4% of the sample.

The full study reports these points: VDJdb matching was skewed toward anti-spike CD8 responses and likely underestimated virus-specific expansions, missing private and CD4 specificities.

The CDR3 sequence holds 13 residues, the cysteine and phenylalanine included. The entry retains the CDR3 DNA only, 39 bases that are in frame from base 1. V is clipped by 5 bases and J by 4 bases, and the sequence between their germline boundaries is 14 bases long. The germline V gene (reference sequence) provides CDR1 GTSNPN and CDR2 SVGIG. A case-control design nested within a healthcare worker cohort in London, UK, was used, with weekly nasopharyngeal swab PCR tests and blood sampling performed. Healthcare workers were recruited during the week of the UK lockdown, between 23 and 31 March 2020, and followed weekly for up to 16 weeks.

The material was whole blood, obtained at baseline. The receptor chain draws on TRBV30 and TRBJ2-5; the D gene cannot be named for sure. The TCR originated in an adult who was a healthcare worker with PCR-confirmed SARS-CoV-2 infection or an uninfected control (not recorded which). The CDR3: CAWEAGLGETQYF. The nucleotide sequence is TGTGCCTGGGAGGCAGGTTTAGGAGAGACCCAGTACTTC. This CDR3, with the reference TRBV30 and TRBJ2-5 proteins standing in past its ends, gives the full variable domain SQTIHQWPATLVQPVGSPLSLECTVEGTSNPNLYWYRQAAGRGLQLLFYSVGIGQISSEVPQNLSASRPQDRQFILSSKKLLLSDSGFYLCAWEAGLGETQYFGPGTRLLVL.